The clone carrying this TCR beta chain was recorded a few times. The CDR3 covers 16 residues. Per the germline V gene, CDR1 is SGDLS and CDR2 is YYNGEE. V dropped 0 bases and J dropped 2 bases, with 14 bases sitting between them. These data belong to a study of shared T cell receptors in the human thymus. Clones were sequenced by immunoSEQ multiplex PCR, and TCRdb holds only the in-frame ones, with some missing. The data show 72,000 or so clones, with nearly 95% seen just once and roughly 0.033% held by the top ten. The chain employs TRBV9 and TRBJ1-1, with D possibly matching TRBD1 (6 bases). This clonotype was sampled from a human donor. The sample consisted of thymocytes. Here the CDR3 reads CASSVATNRANTEAFF. In DNA, the CDR3 is TGTGCCAGCAGCGTAGCGACCAACAGGGCCAACACTGAAGCTTTCTTT. Full variable domain (rest looked up from reference TRBV9 and TRBJ1-1): DSGVTQTPKHLITATGQRVTLRCSPRSGDLSVYWYQQSLDQGLQFLIQYYNGEERAKGNILERFSAQQFPDLHSELNLSSLELGDSALYFCASSVATNRANTEAFFGQGTRLTVV.